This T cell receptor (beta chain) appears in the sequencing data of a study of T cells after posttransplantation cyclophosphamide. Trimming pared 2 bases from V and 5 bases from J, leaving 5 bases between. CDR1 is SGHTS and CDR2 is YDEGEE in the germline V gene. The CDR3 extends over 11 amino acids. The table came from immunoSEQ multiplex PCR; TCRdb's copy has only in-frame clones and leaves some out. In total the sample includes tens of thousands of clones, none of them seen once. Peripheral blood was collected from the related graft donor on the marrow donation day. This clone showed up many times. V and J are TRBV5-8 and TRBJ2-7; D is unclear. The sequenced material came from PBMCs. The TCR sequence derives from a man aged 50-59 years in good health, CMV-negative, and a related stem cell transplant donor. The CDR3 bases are TGTGCCAGCAGCTTCCCTAACGAGCAGTACTTC. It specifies CASSFPNEQYF.